The clone carrying this T cell receptor beta chain was detected only a few times. The antigen is undetermined. This sample is drawn from a study of T cell repertoires in cytomegalovirus infection. Study overall: Public signatures in TCR beta pointed to CMV infection and matching HLA type.

Looked up from germline, CDR1 is DFQATT and CDR2 is SNEGSKA (reference sequence). CDR3 length equals 11 residues. The V end lost 4 bases, the J end lost 0 bases, and 4 bases lay between the germline ends. MiXCR, run by TCRdb on the reads, gives a single entry per CDR3 protein. Among more than 150,000 distinct CDR3 sequences, roughly a fifth were seen once, and the ten largest hold approximately 3%. Broader study findings: Of the TCR beta families, the public ones yielded a cumulative frequency that identified carriers of CMV plus the relevant HLA. Predominance within the ex vivo response was attributable to HLA-C-restricted CMV-specific TCR beta clonotypes.

Sequencing was carried out using PBMCs. This receptor was obtained from a human donor in good health (CMV status not recorded). Some clones in this sample may be carry-over from other donors' samples. The rearrangement links TRBV20-1 to TRBJ2-7, with D uncertain. The chain's CDR3 is CSAMSSYEQYF. The CDR3 region has the DNA TGCAGTGCTATGAGCTCCTACGAGCAGTACTTC.